This T cell receptor (beta chain) was captured in a study of blood T cell repertoires in COVID-19. Study at large: Material from acute and convalescent COVID-19 was sourced from the United States, Italy and Spain. T cells, B-cell-depleted T cells, or PBMCs supplied cDNA or gDNA.

In the source study's methods: Amplification with reference gene primers provided the estimates of nucleated cell counts. Sequenced by immunoSEQ multiplex PCR; TCRdb stores in-frame clones only, minus some. V and J calls and clone size follow that table, whereas D and trimming were derived from the DNA. Among approximately 150,000 clones listed, around four fifths were seen once. This clone appeared a few times. Germline V gene data show CDR1 as LGHDT and CDR2 as YNNKEL (reference sequence). Trimming removed 1 base at V and 8 bases at J, with 5 bases between. The CDR3 is made up of 12 amino acids. The rearrangement uses TRBV3-1 (or the pseudogene TRBV3-2) and TRBJ1-4, with D unresolved. This TCR was sampled from a man aged 70-80 years with acute or convalescent COVID-19. Sequences were obtained from peripheral blood. In nucleotides, the CDR3 is TGTGCCAGCAGCCAAGTAGAAGAAAAACTGTTTTTT. It encodes CASSQVEEKLFF.